This T cell receptor beta chain was captured by sequencing in a study of metastatic and nonmetastatic thyroid tumors. None of the patients had undergone any treatment ahead of thyroid surgery. The CDR3 spans 12 residues. Germline assignment: CDR1 DFQATT and CDR2 SNEGSKA (reference sequence). TCRdb re-clonotyped the PCR reads via MiXCR. Here the sample spans roughly 59,000 clones, 15% to 20% being singletons. The clonotype comes from a male donor with papillary thyroid cancer or a benign thyroid nodule (not recorded which). Some clones in this sample may be carry-over from other donors' samples. Sample: blood. The chain combines TRBV20-1 with TRBJ1-6; D may be TRBD1 (6 bases). CDR3 sequence (DNA): TGCAATTCTGAAGGGGGTAGTTCACCCCTCCACTTT. Its protein is CNSEGGSSPLHF.